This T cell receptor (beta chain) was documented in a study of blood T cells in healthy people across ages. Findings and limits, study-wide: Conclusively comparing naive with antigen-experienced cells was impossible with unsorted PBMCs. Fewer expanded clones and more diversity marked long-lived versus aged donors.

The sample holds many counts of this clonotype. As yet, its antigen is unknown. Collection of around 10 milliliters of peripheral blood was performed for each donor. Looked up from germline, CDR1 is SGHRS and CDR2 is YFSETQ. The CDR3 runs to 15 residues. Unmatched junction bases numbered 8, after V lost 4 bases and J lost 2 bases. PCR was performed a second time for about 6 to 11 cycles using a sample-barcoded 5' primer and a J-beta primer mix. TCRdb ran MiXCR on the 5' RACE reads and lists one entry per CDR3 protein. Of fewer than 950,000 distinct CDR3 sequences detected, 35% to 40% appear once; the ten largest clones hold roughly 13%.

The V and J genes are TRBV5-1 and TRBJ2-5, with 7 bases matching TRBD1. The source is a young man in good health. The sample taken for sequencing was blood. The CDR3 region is CASSTNGQAQETQYF. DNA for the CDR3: TGCGCCAGCAGCACCAATGGACAGGCGCAAGAGACCCAGTACTTC.